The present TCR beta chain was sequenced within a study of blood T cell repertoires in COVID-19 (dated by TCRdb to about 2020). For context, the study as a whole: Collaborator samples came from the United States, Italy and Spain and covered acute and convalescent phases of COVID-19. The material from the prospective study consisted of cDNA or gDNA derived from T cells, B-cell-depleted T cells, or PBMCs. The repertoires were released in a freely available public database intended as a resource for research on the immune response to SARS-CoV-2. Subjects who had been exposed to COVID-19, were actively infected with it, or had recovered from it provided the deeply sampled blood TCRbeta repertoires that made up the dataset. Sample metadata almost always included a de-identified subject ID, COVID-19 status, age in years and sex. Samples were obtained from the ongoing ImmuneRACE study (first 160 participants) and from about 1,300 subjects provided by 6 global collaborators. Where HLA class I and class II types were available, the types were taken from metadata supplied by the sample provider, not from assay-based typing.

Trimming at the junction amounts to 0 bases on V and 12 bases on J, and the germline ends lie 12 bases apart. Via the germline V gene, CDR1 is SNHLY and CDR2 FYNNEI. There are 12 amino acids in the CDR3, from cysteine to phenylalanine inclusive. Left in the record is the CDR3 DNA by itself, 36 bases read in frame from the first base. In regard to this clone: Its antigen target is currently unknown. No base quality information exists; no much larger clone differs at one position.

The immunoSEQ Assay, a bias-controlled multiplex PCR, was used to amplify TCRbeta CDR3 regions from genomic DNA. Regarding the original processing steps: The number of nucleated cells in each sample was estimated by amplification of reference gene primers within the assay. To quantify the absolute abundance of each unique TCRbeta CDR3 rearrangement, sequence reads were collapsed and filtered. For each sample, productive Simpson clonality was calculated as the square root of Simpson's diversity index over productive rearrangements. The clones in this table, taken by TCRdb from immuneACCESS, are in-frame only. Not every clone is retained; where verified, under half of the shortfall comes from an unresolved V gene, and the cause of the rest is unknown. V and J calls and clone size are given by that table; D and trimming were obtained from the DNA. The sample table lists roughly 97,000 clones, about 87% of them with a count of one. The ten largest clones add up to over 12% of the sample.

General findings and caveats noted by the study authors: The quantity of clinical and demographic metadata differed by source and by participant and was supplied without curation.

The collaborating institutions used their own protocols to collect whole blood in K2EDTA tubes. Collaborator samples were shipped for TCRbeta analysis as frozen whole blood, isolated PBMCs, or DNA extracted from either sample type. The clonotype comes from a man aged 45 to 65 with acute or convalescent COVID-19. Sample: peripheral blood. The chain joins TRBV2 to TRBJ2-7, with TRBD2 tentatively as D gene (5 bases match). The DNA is TGTGCCAGCAGTGAAGCGCTAAGCGGTGGGTACTTC. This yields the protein CASSEALSGGYF.